Described below is a single T cell receptor beta chain sequence and its context. Its target is not known. Germline CDR1 reads MNHEY; CDR2 reads SMNVEV (reference sequence). This CDR3 comprises 15 residues. J was trimmed by 5 bases and V by 5 bases; bases with no gene match: 8. These data are taken from a study of T cell responses to AZD1222 COVID-19 vaccine. About the study: Analysis merged second doses at about 4 or about 12 weeks.

Profiled with immunoSEQ multiplex PCR; TCRdb holds only in-frame clones, not every one. The sample shows 110,000 to 150,000 clones, 85% to 90% of them seen only once. Study-level points and caveats: Nearly half of spike-specific TCRs reportedly go after variant regions that carry no mutations. Two doses of AZD1222 preceded a rise in Spike-specific TCR breadth and depth. Repertoire sampling happened only post peak T cell response.

This specimen consisted of peripheral blood, obtained on day 0 of AZD1222 vaccination. The rearrangement links TRBV27 to TRBJ2-1; 8 bases are a match to TRBD2. The origin of this receptor is an adult in good health. CDR3 coding DNA: TGTGCCAGCAGTCCGCGGACTAGCTTCGACAATGAGCAGTTCTTC. Translation gives CASSPRTSFDNEQFF.